The entry that follows covers one T cell receptor (beta chain) sequence. Its antigen is not identified. Trimming took 4 bases from V and 1 from J, leaving 11 bases between them. Germline CDR1 is SGDLS and CDR2 is YYNGEE. The CDR3 is 14 amino acids. Some clones are missing from TCRdb's copy, which holds only in-frame ones; the method was immunoSEQ multiplex PCR. The sample consists of over 20,000 clones, more than 70% of them appearing once. The data derive from a study of PD-1 blockade in classical Hodgkin lymphoma. Study-level results: CD4+ TCR diversity rose significantly by C4D1, and CD8+ TCR diversity did not. Partial responders and progressors had significantly lower baseline TCR diversity.

Time point of the sample: cycle 4 day 1 (C4D1), after more than five weeks of nivolumab. Patients all relapsed after autologous stem cell transplantation, and there was variation in brentuximab vedotin exposure. The sequenced sample was peripheral blood mononuclear cells (PBMCs), obtained before the fourth cycle of nivolumab. The rearrangement uses TRBV9 and TRBJ1-1; the D is unclear. This receptor was identified in a human donor with classical Hodgkin lymphoma. CDR3 DNA sequence: TGTGCCAGCAGCTTGGATCTCAGGAACACTGAAGCTTTCTTT. Encoded protein: CASSLDLRNTEAFF. Full variable domain (missing parts from reference TRBV9 and TRBJ1-1): DSGVTQTPKHLITATGQRVTLRCSPRSGDLSVYWYQQSLDQGLQFLIQYYNGEERAKGNILERFSAQQFPDLHSELNLSSLELGDSALYFCASSLDLRNTEAFFGQGTRLTVV.